One sample yielded the 3 T cell receptor beta chains listed below, sequenced in a study of shared clonotypes between healthy human individuals. Assay used: immunoSEQ multiplex PCR; TCRdb lists only in-frame clones, some missing. In the table there are roughly 2 million clones, roughly 96% of which are singletons. Source material: naive CD4+ T cells sorted from blood. Subset specified: CD45RA+ positively selected. The receptors were sampled from a man younger than 35 in good health.

The V gene is TRBV5-1, the J gene TRBJ1-6; the match to TRBD1 covers 7 bases. The CDR3 length is 15 residues. The ends lost 3 bases at V and 7 bases at J; junction bases unmatched: 7. Germline CDR1 and CDR2: SGHRS and YFSETQ. CDR3: CASSSTTGLNSPLHF. CDR3 nucleotide sequence: TGCGCCAGCAGCTCTACGACAGGGTTGAATTCACCCCTCCACTTT.

In regard to this clone: This sample includes further DNA sequences coding for the same CDR3. The CDR3 sequence is CASSMGQGSYEQYF. CDR3 coding DNA: TGTGCCAGTAGTATGGGACAGGGGAGCTACGAGCAGTACTTC. The rearrangement joins TRBV19 to TRBJ2-7; 10 nucleotides match TRBD1. From germline, CDR1 is LNHDA and CDR2 SQIVND (reference sequence). The CDR3 runs 14 residues. Trimming took 3 bases from V and 3 from J; bases not matched to a gene: 2.

The V call is TRBV15, the J call TRBJ1-4; weak D call: TRBD1 (5 bases). Germline V CDR1 and CDR2: LNHNV, YYDKDF (reference sequence). The ends were cut back, 1 base at V and 3 bases at J, with 12 bases in the middle. The CDR3 consists of 16 residues. CDR3 sequence reads: CATSRARTTSNEKLFF. The CDR3 nucleotides are TGTGCCACCAGCAGAGCCCGGACAACTTCTAATGAAAAACTGTTTTTT. Complete variable domain (other parts from reference TRBV15 and TRBJ1-4): DAMVIQNPRYQVTQFGKPVTLSCSQTLNHNVMYWYQQKSSQAPKLLFHYYDKDFNNEADTPDNFQSRRPNTSFCFLDIRSPGLGDTAMYLCATSRARTTSNEKLFFGSGTQLSVL.